This TCR beta chain came from a study of persistence of HIV-infected CD4 T cells. The germline V gene has CDR1 KGHSH and CDR2 LQKENI. With V trimmed by 1 base and J by 2 bases, 2 bases remained unmatched. The CDR3 sequence is 14 residues long. Lysates of CMV-infected fibroblasts at approximately 9.4 ug/mL stimulated these cells. Memory cells lacking CD40L and CD69 with high CD45RO were sorted. The immunoSEQ assay was version 4, run in survey mode. Using immunoSEQ multiplex PCR, the repertoire was profiled, and TCRdb retains in-frame clones only, with some absent. The sample holds tens of thousands of clones, 80% seen once. Remarks on this clone: Its antigen is unidentified.

The chain uses TRBV18 and TRBJ2-7, with 7 bases fitting TRBD1. This clonotype originated in an adult man with HIV who was CMV-seropositive. Here the sequenced sample was CD4+ T cells sorted from PBMCs after approximately 19-hour stimulation, taken from a patient who received antiretroviral therapy. The DNA for the CDR3 is TGTGCCAGCTCACCACAGGGGGCCGCCTACGAGCAGTACTTC. The encoded protein is CASSPQGAAYEQYF.